Following are 8 T cell receptor beta chains from one sample sequenced in a study of blood T cell repertoires in COVID-19. Sequencing was performed with immunoSEQ multiplex PCR; in TCRdb, only in-frame clones are kept and a portion is missing. The sample yields 350,000 to 450,000 clones, nearly 90% seen once. Material for sequencing was PBMCs or T cells enriched from blood (not recorded which). Receptor source: a woman aged 18-29 years who had been exposed to COVID-19.

V is TRBV5-6 and J is TRBJ2-5; TRBD2 matches 12 bases. The CDR3 is 15 amino acids. Germline V gene data show CDR1 as SGHDT and CDR2 as YYEEEE. The V gene end was trimmed by 5 bases and the J gene end by 3 bases; junction bases not matched to a gene: 5. CDR3 loop: CASSRLAGVEETQYF. CDR3 in DNA: TGTGCCAGCAGTAGACTAGCGGGGGTAGAAGAGACCCAGTACTTC. Drawing the rest from reference TRBV5-6 and TRBJ2-5, the complete variable domain is DAGVTQSPTHLIKTRGQQVTLRCSPKSGHDTVSWYQQALGQGPQFIFQYYEEEERQRGNFPDRFSGHQFPNYSSELNVNALLLGDSALYLCASSRLAGVEETQYFGPGTRLLVL.

This clone occurred once. The CDR3 here is CASRRQGNYEQYF. CDR3 DNA: TGTGCCAGCAGACGACAGGGTAACTACGAGCAGTACTTC. V is TRBV3-1 (or the pseudogene TRBV3-2) and J is TRBJ2-7; 7 bases are a match to TRBD1. The CDR3 runs to 13 residues. Germline CDR1 and CDR2: LGHDT and YNNKEL (reference sequence). V lost 6 bases and J lost 3; bases outside the gene matches: 5.

The chain uses TRBV7-2 and TRBJ1-1, with D uncertain. V lost 4 bases and J lost 6, with 9 bases in between. CDR1 and CDR2 from the germline V gene are SGHTA and FQGNSA. The length of the CDR3 is 12 residues. The DNA of the CDR3 is TGTGCCAGCAGCTCCGTCGGGGCTGAAGCTTTCTTT. Translating it yields CASSSVGAEAFF.

This sequence joins TRBV5-5 and TRBJ1-2, with D tentatively TRBD1 (6 bases). Per the germline V gene, CDR1 is SGHKS and CDR2 is YYEKEE (reference sequence). The CDR3 is 15 residues long. With 0 bases removed from V and 4 bases from J, the gap between germline ends came to 13 bases. CDR3 protein: CASSLEAGVSYGYTF. The CDR3 bases are TGTGCCAGCAGCTTGGAGGCAGGGGTGAGCTATGGCTACACCTTC.

The chain recombines TRBV9 with TRBJ2-7, with 7 bases lining up with TRBD1. The V and J ends lost 4 bases and 3 bases, in that order; junction bases with no gene match: 7. This CDR3 contains 14 residues. The germline V gene encodes CDR1 SGDLS and CDR2 YYNGEE. This CDR3 is CASSPRTGHYEQYF. For the CDR3, the DNA is TGTGCCAGCAGCCCTCGGACAGGACACTACGAGCAGTACTTC.

The gene calls are TRBV11-2 and TRBJ2-5, with 10 bases matching TRBD2. Germline loops: CDR1 SGHAT, CDR2 FQNNGV. Losses at the gene ends were 5 bases for V and 5 bases for J; bases not matched to a gene: 8. The CDR3 spans 15 residues. DNA for the CDR3: TGTGCCAGCAGCCTTACTAGCGGGGTAGGCGAGACCCAGTACTTC. Protein: CASSLTSGVGETQYF. The full variable domain, in which reference TRBV11-2 and TRBJ2-5 provide the parts outside the CDR3, is EAGVAQSPRYKIIEKRQSVAFWCNPISGHATLYWYQQILGQGPKLLIQFQNNGVVDDSQLPKDRFSAERLKGVDSTLKIQPAKLEDSAVYLCASSLTSGVGETQYFGPGTRLLVL.

The chain is built from TRBV19 and TRBJ2-1; TRBD1 matches 8 bases. CDR3 size: 15 residues. J lost 4 bases, V lost 3 bases, and 5 bases had no gene match. The germline CDR1 and CDR2 sequences are LNHDA and SQIVND (reference sequence). CDR3 sequence reads: CASSIRRGLYNEQFF. The DNA for the CDR3 is TGTGCCAGTAGTATTCGCAGGGGGCTTTACAATGAGCAGTTCTTC.

This chain joins TRBV14 and TRBJ2-5; D perhaps matches TRBD1 (5 bases). Trimming stripped 1 base from V and 5 bases from J, with 8 bases between. CDR3 length: 13 residues. Germline CDR1 and CDR2: SGHDN and FVKESK. CDR3 sequence reads: CASSQGTPETQYF. The CDR3 DNA reads TGTGCCAGCAGCCAAGGGACACCTGAGACCCAGTACTTC.